This T cell receptor (beta chain) was found in a study of siplizumab effects on memory and regulatory T cells (dated by TCRdb to 2018 to 2020). In terms of the full investigation: The study looked at the effect of siplizumab, an anti-CD2 antibody, on alloreactive T-cell subsets in allogeneic mixed lymphocyte reactions made from human PBMCs.

What the authors observed across the whole study: The cumulative frequency of alloreactive sequences that could be traced back to unstimulated CD4+ memory T cells was significantly reduced by siplizumab. Whether proliferating Tregs from siplizumab cultures actually had suppressive function was not functionally confirmed. Of the alloreactive CD4+ clones that could be mapped, the Treg-derived share averaged about 67% with siplizumab compared with under 35% in control reactions. About 75-95% of proliferating CD4+ or CD8+ clones could not be given a naive or memory phenotype. Unstimulated naive T cells appeared to be more diverse than memory T cells, and naive cells seemed to make a substantial contribution to the alloresponse. Because sequences below about 10^-5 frequency were poorly captured, only a minor fraction of alloreactive clones could be mapped to unstimulated subsets.

Remarks on this clone: What antigen it recognizes has not been identified. Qualities for individual bases were not recorded, and no much larger clone is one base off.

Sorted unstimulated T cells and proliferating T cells recovered from mixed lymphocyte reactions underwent TCRbeta CDR3 sequencing. Fresh whole blood from about 10 HLA-typed healthy donors served as the source for isolating PBMCs. The library was prepared using the immunoSEQ multiplex PCR assay. Some 100,000 TCR templates per sample were assayed by the deep sequencing platform. Genomic DNA extracted from sorted T cells was used for TCRbeta CDR3 sequencing. In the source study's methods: Clonal analysis of TCRbeta CDR3 data was done in the R programming language. Alloreactive CD4+ and CD8+ clones were defined by comparing unstimulated samples with post-reaction CFSE-low samples. Regulatory or non-regulatory origin of alloreactive CD4+ clones was assigned by matching sequences to the sorted unstimulated Treg and non-Treg repertoires. Imported from immuneACCESS, the table was reduced by TCRdb to in-frame sequences with V and J called. These copies leave out some clones; in studies compared against another copy, an unresolved V gene accounts for under half, and the cause of the remainder is not known. V, J and clone size were drawn from that table, and D and trimming were deduced from the DNA. In all, the sample holds 85,000 to 130,000 clones, and 75% to 95% of those were seen once. The ten top clones hold around 2.6% of the sample.

V lost 0 bases and J lost 10 bases; the stretch between them is 24 bases long. The CDR3 goes from the cysteine to the phenylalanine over 18 residues. Only the CDR3 region is kept as DNA, spanning 54 bases read in frame from base 1. The CDR1 and CDR2 encoded by the germline V gene are LGHNA and YNFKEQ. Source material: CD4+ T cells sorted from blood. The chain is made from TRBV4-2 and TRBJ1-4, with the D gene not clear enough to name. The source of this sequence is a human donor in good health. Some clones in this sample may be carry-over from other donors' samples. The nucleotide sequence is given as TGTGCCAGCAGCCAAGATGAACTGAGACAACTTACTTCAGGAAAACTGTTTTTT. It translates as CASSQDELRQLTSGKLFF.